The source of this T cell receptor beta chain is a study of early T cells in non-severe SARS-CoV-2 infection. Turning to the study itself: Unsorted whole-blood RNA was sequenced in bulk, leaving chains unpaired. The study's findings and limits: VDJdb matches were skewed toward anti-spike CD8 T cell responses.

The CDR3 sequence is 15 residues long. Trimming at V came to 4 bases and at J to 3 bases, leaving 5 bases not matched to a gene. Individually, cDNA molecules had unique molecular identifiers attached to them. MiXCR was run by TCRdb on the 5' RACE reads, yielding one entry per CDR3 protein. The table includes 81,000 or so distinct CDR3 sequences, 12% detected once. On this clonotype: Its antigen is currently unknown.

Specimen: whole blood. The chain employs TRBV12-3 or TRBV12-4 and TRBJ2-2, with 7 bases matching TRBD2. This sequence was found in an adult who was a healthcare worker with PCR-confirmed SARS-CoV-2 infection or an uninfected control (not recorded which). The CDR3 bases are TGTGCCAGCAGTTCTAGCGGTCTTGACACCGGGGAGCTGTTTTTT. Its protein is CASSSSGLDTGELFF.